This section outlines one TCR beta chain sequence together with its context. The table lists this clone with a count of one. This clone's antigen is unknown. No much larger clone exists at a distance of one base, and base qualities are not known. V is cut by 5 bases and J by 4 bases, and the space between the germline ends is 14 bases. In the germline V gene, CDR1 corresponds to LGHNA and CDR2 to YSLEER. Taken from cysteine to phenylalanine, the CDR3 has 14 residues. Only the CDR3 region is kept as DNA, spanning 42 bases read in frame from base 1. TCRbeta CDR3 regions were amplified from genomic DNA using the immunoSEQ Assay, a bias-controlled multiplex PCR. From the authors' description of their analysis: Nucleated cell counts per sample were estimated from amplification of reference gene primers within the assay. Sequence reads were collapsed and filtered to measure the absolute abundance of every unique TCRbeta CDR3 rearrangement. Productive Simpson clonality was computed per sample as the square root of Simpson's diversity index over productive rearrangements. The source is immuneACCESS, and TCRdb retained only in-frame sequences with V and J called. Part of the clones is not carried over; for the studies checked, unresolved V genes explain less than half of this, and the remainder is unexplained. The DNA was the basis for D and trimming; V, J and clone size are from that table. The sample profile shows fewer than 200,000 clones; under 90% of them were found once. The top ten clonotypes cover about 6.3% of the sample.

This entry comes from a study of blood T cell repertoires in COVID-19 (dated by TCRdb to the early 2020s). General notes on the study: The collaborator samples originated in the United States, Italy and Spain and spanned the acute and convalescent phases of COVID-19. The prospective study material was composed of cDNA or gDNA derived from T cells, B-cell-depleted T cells, or PBMCs. Subjects who had been exposed to COVID-19, were actively infected with it, or had recovered from it provided the deeply sampled blood TCRbeta repertoires that made up the dataset. The repertoires were made available in a free public database intended to serve as a resource for research on the immune response to SARS-CoV-2. The samples were drawn from two sources: the first 160 participants of the ongoing ImmuneRACE study, and over 1,000 subjects contributed by 6 global collaborators. Nearly every sample came with metadata listing a de-identified subject ID, COVID-19 status, age in years and sex. HLA class I and class II types, where available, came from metadata supplied by the sample provider rather than from assay-based typing. Study-wide findings and limitations: Clinical and demographic metadata were provided uncurated, with the amount varying by source and participant.

Whole blood was collected in K2EDTA tubes by collaborating institutions according to the institutions' own protocols. Collaborator samples were shipped for TCRbeta analysis as frozen whole blood, isolated PBMCs, or DNA extracted from either sample type. The specimen was peripheral blood. The receptor comes from a man aged 55 to 70 with acute or convalescent COVID-19. The sequence links TRBV4-3 to TRBJ1-1; the D gene cannot be named for sure. The DNA sequence reads TGCGCCAGCAGCTCGAAGGGTAGCGGCACTGAAGCTTTCTTT. It translates to CASSSKGSGTEAFF.